The clone carrying this T cell receptor (beta chain) was found a few times. Although they were nominally healthy when sampled, donors likely had unrecorded immune exposures. The data are from a study of cytomegalovirus exposure and HLA in healthy donors. Overall study: An early release of data contained approximately 80 million unique TCRs, which came from HLA-typed donors.

A multiplex PCR was run with 60 Vbeta primers and 13 Jbeta primers. Repertoires were generated with immunoSEQ multiplex PCR, while TCRdb's copy carries only in-frame clones and drops some. The table includes about 130,000 clones, about 69% detected once. The origin of this receptor is a man aged 25 to 40 in good health and CMV-seronegative. Source material: PBMCs.

The CDR3 DNA reads as TGTGCCAGCAGGGGACATCTCAACTCCTACAATGAGCAGTTCTTC. The encoded protein is CASRGHLNSYNEQFF. J is TRBJ2-1 and V is TRBV6-5, with TRBD1 as a possible D gene (6 bases). The CDR3 runs to 15 residues. Germline CDR1 is MNHEY and CDR2 is SVGAGI. V lost 6 bases to trimming and J lost 0 bases, with 12 bases between them.